These 4 T cell receptor beta chains came from one sample sequenced in a study of T-cell reconstitution after alpha-beta-depleted transplantation in children. Unique molecular identifiers were used to barcode this TCRbeta library. MiXCR was run by TCRdb on the PCR reads, yielding one entry per CDR3 protein. The sample consists of 780,000 or so distinct CDR3 sequences, roughly 15% of them appearing once. The sample in question was PBMCs, mostly from graft donor cells, obtained 360 days after TCRalphabeta/CD19-depleted stem cell transplant. The receptor set was obtained from a male patient between 5 and 17 years old who had a stem cell transplant for acute lymphoblastic leukemia, so the T cells may come from the graft donor.

This clonotype was observed a handful of times. The DNA for the CDR3 is TGTGCCAGCAGCCTTGCCGGGACTAGCGGGGGAAGCTCCTACGAGCAGTACTTC. Translating gives CASSLAGTSGGSSYEQYF. J is TRBJ2-7 and V is TRBV11-2, with 14 bases matching TRBD2. Per germline, CDR1 SGHAT and CDR2 FQNNGV. V gave up 5 bases and J gave up 0 bases; unmatched junction bases: 9. CDR3 length: 18 residues.

This clonotype was picked up a small number of times. The chain recombines TRBV5-1 with TRBJ2-6; D uncertain. Trimming left V 2 bases short and J 0 bases short, with 9 bases between. The CDR3 spans 16 residues. Germline V gene data show CDR1 as SGHRS and CDR2 as YFSETQ. CDR3 DNA: TGCGCCAGCAGCTTTCAACCGAACTCTGGGGCCAACGTCCTGACTTTC. Protein: CASSFQPNSGANVLTF.

The V gene is TRBV7-9, the J gene TRBJ2-5; D unclear. This CDR3 is 12 amino acids long. Germline lookup yields CDR1 SEHNR and CDR2 FQNEAQ (reference sequence). V lost 5 bases to trimming and J lost 6 bases, with 10 bases between them. The CDR3 loop reads CASSHGQKTQYF. In DNA, the CDR3 is TGTGCCAGCAGCCATGGGCAGAAGACCCAGTACTTC.

This clonotype turned up a few times. This chain uses TRBV24-1 with TRBJ2-7; the D is unclear. Germline V gives CDR1 KGHDR, CDR2 SFDVKD. V lost 2 bases to trimming and J lost 5 bases, with 12 bases between them. This CDR3 comprises 14 residues. CDR3 residues: CATSDSPRPHEQYF. The DNA for the CDR3 is TGTGCCACCAGTGATTCGCCACGCCCGCACGAGCAGTACTTC.